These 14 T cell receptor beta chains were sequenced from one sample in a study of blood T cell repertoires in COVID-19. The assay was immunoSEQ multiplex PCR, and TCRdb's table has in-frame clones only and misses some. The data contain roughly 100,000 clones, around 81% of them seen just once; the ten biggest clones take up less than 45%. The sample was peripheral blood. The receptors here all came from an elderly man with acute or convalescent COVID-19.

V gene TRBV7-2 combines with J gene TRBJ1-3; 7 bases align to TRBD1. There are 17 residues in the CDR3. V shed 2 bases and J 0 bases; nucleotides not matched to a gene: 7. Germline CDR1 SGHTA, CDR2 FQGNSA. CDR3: CASSLPGQRYSGNTIYF. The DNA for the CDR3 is TGTGCCAGCAGCTTACCGGGACAGAGGTACTCTGGAAACACCATATATTTT.

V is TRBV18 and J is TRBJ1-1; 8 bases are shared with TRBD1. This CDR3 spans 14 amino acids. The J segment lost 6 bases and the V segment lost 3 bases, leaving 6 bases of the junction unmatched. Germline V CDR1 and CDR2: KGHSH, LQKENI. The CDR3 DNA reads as TGTGCCAGCTCACCGGACAGGGTGACCCCTGAAGCTTTCTTT. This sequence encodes CASSPDRVTPEAFF.

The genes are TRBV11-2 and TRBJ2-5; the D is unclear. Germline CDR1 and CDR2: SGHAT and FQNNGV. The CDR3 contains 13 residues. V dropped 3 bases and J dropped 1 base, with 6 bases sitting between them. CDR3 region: CASSLSRQETQYF. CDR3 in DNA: TGTGCCAGCAGCTTGAGCCGCCAAGAGACCCAGTACTTC.

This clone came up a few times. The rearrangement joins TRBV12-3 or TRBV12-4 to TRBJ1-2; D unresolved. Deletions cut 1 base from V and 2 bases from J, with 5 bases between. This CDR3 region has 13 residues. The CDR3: CASSLGVNYGYTF. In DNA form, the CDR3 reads TGTGCCAGCAGTTTAGGAGTAAACTATGGCTACACCTTC.

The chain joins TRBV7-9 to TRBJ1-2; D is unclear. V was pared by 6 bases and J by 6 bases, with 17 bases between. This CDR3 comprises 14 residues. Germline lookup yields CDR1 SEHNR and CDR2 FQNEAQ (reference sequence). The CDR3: CASSYPSGTDGYTF. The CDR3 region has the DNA TGTGCCAGCAGTTATCCGTCGGGAACGGATGGCTACACCTTC. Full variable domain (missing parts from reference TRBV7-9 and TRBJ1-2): DTGVSQNPRHKITKRGQNVTFRCDPISEHNRLYWYRQTLGQGPEFLTYFQNEAQLEKSRLLSDRFSAERPKGSFSTLEIQRTEQGDSAMYLCASSYPSGTDGYTFGSGTRLTVV.

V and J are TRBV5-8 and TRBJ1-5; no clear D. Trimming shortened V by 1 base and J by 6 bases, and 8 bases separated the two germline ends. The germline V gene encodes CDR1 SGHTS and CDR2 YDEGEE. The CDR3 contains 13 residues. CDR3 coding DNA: TGTGCCAGCAGCTTGCCCAGGTTTCAGCCCCAGCATTTT. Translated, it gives CASSLPRFQPQHF.

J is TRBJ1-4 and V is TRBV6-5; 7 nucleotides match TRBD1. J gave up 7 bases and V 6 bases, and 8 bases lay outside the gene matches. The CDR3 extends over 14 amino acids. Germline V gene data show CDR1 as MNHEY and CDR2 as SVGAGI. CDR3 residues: CASSGPGTAEKLFF. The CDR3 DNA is TGTGCCAGCAGCGGACCGGGGACAGCTGAAAAACTGTTTTTT.

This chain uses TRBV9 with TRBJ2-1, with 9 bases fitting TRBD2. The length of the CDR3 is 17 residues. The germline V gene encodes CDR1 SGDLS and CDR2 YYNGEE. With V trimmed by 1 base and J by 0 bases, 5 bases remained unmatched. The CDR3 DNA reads TGTGCCAGCAGCGTATCCCGTAGCGGGAGCTCCTACAATGAGCAGTTCTTC. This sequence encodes CASSVSRSGSSYNEQFF.

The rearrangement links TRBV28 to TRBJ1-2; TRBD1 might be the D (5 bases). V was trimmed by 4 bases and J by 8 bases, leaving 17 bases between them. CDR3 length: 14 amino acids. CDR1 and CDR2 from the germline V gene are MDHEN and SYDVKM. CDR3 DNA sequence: TGTGCCAGCAGTTCCCAGGGTAAGGCCATCGGCTACACCTTC. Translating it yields CASSSQGKAIGYTF.

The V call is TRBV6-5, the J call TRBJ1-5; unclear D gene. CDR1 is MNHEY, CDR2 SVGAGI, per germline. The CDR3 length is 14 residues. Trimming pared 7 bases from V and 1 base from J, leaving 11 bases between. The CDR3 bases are TGTGCCAGCAAAGACAATCGAAGCAATCAGCCCCAGCATTTT. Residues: CASKDNRSNQPQHF.

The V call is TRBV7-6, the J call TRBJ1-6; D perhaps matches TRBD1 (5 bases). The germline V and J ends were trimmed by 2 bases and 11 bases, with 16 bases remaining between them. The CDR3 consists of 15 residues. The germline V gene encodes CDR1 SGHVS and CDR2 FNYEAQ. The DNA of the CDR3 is TGTGCCAGCAGCTTAAATGGCCAGGGATTGACACCCCTCCACTTT. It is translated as CASSLNGQGLTPLHF. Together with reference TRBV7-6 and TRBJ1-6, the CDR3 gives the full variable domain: GAGVSQSPRYKVTKRGQDVALRCDPISGHVSLYWYRQALGQGPEFLTYFNYEAQQDKSGLPNDRFSAERPEGSISTLTIQRTEQRDSAMYRCASSLNGQGLTPLHFGNGTRLTVT.

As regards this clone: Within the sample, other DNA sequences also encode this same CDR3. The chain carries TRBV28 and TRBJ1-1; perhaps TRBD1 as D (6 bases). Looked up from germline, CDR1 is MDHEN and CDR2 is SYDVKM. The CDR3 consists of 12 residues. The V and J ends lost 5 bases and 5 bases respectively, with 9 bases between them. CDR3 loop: CASSLQGTEAFF. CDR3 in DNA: TGTGCCAGCAGTCTTCAGGGGACTGAAGCTTTCTTT.

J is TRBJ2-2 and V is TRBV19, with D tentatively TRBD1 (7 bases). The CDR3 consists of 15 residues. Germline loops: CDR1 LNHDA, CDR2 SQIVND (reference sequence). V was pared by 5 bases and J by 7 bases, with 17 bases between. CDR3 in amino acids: CASSRRRQGGGELFF. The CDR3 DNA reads TGTGCCAGTAGTCGCCGGCGACAGGGAGGCGGGGAGCTGTTTTTT.

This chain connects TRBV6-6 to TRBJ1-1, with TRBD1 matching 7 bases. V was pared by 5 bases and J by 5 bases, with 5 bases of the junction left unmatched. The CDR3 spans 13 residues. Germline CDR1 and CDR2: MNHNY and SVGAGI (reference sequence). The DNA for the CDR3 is TGTGCCAGCAGTATACAGGGGTGGACTGAAGCTTTCTTT. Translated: CASSIQGWTEAFF.